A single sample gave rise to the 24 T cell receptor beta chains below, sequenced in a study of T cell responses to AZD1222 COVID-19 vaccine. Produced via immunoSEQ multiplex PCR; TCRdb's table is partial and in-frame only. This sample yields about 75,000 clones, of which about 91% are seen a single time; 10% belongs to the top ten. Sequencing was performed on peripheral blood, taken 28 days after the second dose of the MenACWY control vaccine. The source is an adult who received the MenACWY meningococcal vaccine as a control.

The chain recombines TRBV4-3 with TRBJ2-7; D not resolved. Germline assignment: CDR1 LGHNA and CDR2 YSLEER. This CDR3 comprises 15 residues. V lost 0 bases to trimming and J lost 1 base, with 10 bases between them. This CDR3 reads CASSQERSSSYEQYF. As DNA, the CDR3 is TGCGCCAGCAGCCAAGAGAGGTCCTCTTCCTACGAGCAGTACTTC.

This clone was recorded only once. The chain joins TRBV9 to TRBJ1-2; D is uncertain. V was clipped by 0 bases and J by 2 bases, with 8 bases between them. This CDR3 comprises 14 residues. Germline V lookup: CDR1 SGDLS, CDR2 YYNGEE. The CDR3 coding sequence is TGTGCCAGCAGCGTAGAGTCGGGGAACTATGGCTACACCTTC. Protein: CASSVESGNYGYTF.

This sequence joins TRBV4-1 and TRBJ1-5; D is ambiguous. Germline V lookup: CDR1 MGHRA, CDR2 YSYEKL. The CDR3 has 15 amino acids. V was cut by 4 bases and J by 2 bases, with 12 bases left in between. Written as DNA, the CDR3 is TGCGCCAGCAGCCCTTACCCAATGGGCAATCAGCCCCAGCATTTT. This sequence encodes CASSPYPMGNQPQHF.

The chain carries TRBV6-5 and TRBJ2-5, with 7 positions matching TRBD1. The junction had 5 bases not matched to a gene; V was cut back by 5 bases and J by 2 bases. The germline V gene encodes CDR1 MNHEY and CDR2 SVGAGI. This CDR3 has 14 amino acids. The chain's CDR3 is CASSPVQGQETQYF. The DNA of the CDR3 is TGTGCCAGCAGTCCCGTACAGGGGCAAGAGACCCAGTACTTC.

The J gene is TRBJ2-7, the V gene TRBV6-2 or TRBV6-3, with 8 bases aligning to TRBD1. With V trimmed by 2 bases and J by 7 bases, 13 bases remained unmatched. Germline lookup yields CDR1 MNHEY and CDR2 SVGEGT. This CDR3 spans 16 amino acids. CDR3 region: CASSYETGAIAGEQYF. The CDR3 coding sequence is TGTGCCAGCAGTTACGAGACAGGGGCCATTGCGGGGGAGCAGTACTTC.

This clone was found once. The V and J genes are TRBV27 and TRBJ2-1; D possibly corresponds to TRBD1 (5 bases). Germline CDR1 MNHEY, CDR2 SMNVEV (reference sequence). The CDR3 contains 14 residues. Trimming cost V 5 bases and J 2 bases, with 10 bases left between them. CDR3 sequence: CASSPQGPYNEQFF. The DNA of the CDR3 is TGTGCCAGCAGTCCCCAGGGTCCCTACAATGAGCAGTTCTTC.

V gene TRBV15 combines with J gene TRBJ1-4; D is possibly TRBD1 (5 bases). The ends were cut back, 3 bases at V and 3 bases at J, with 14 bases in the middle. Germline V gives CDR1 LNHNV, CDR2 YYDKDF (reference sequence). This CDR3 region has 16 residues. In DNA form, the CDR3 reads TGTGCCACCAGCAGTCCGGATTGGGGGTCTAATGAAAAACTGTTTTTT. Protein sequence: CATSSPDWGSNEKLFF.

CDR3 protein: CASRALGANTGELFF. The CDR3 nucleotides are TGTGCCAGCAGGGCCCTCGGCGCGAACACCGGGGAGCTGTTTTTT. This rearrangement joins TRBV3-1 (or the pseudogene TRBV3-2) to TRBJ2-2; D unclear. Germline assignment: CDR1 LGHDT and CDR2 YNNKEL (reference sequence). The CDR3 consists of 15 residues. Trimming stripped 6 bases from V and 0 bases from J, with 11 bases between.

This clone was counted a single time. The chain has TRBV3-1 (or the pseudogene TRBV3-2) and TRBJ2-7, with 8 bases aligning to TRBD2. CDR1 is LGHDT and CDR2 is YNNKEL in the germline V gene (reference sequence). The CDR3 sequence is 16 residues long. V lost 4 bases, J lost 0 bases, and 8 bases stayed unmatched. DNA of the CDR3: TGTGCCAGCAGCCCCTTAGCGGGGACGATCTCCTACGAGCAGTACTTC. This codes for CASSPLAGTISYEQYF.

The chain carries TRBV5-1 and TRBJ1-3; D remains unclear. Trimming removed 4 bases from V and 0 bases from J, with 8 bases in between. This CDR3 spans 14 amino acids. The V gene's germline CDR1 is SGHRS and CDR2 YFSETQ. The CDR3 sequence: CASSPGNSGNTIYF. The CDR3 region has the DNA TGCGCCAGCAGCCCGGGTAACTCTGGAAACACCATATATTTT.

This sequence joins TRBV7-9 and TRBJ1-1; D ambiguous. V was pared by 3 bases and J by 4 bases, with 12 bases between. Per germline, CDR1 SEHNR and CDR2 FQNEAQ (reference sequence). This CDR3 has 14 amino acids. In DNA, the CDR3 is TGTGCCAGCAGCTTCAGGACCGGAGGCACTGAAGCTTTCTTT. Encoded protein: CASSFRTGGTEAFF.

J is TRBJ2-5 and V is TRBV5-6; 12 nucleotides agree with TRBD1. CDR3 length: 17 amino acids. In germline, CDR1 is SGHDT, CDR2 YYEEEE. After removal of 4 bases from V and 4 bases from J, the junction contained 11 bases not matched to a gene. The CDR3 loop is CASSRGTGTGGTETQYF. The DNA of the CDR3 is TGTGCCAGCAGCCGAGGCACCGGGACAGGGGGCACAGAGACCCAGTACTTC.

CDR3 sequence: CASSISGGTDTQYF. The CDR3 bases are TGTGCCAGTAGTATATCTGGAGGCACAGATACGCAGTATTTT. The chain couples TRBV19 to TRBJ2-3; no reliable D call. Germline CDR1 and CDR2: LNHDA and SQIVND (reference sequence). Trimming took 2 bases from V and 1 from J, leaving 7 bases between them. The CDR3 sequence is 14 residues long.

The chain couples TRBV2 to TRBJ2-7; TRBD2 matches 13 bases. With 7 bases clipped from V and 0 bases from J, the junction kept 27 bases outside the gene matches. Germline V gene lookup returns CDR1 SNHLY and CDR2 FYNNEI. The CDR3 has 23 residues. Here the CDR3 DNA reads TGTGCCAGCACATCTGTTCAACAAACCAGACTAGCGGGGGGACCCCCAACCTCCTACGAGCAGTACTTC. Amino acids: CASTSVQQTRLAGGPPTSYEQYF. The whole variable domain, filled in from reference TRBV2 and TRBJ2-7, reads EPEVTQTPSHQVTQMGQEVILRCVPISNHLYFYWYRQILGQKVEFLVSFYNNEISEKSEIFDDQFSVERPDGSNFTLKIRSTKLEDSAMYFCASTSVQQTRLAGGPPTSYEQYFGPGTRLTVT.

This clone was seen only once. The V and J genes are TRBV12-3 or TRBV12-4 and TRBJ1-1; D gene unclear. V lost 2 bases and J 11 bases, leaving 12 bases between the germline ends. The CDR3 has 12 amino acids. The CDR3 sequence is CASSLWVKSAFF. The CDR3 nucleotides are TGTGCCAGCAGTTTATGGGTAAAGTCGGCTTTCTTT.

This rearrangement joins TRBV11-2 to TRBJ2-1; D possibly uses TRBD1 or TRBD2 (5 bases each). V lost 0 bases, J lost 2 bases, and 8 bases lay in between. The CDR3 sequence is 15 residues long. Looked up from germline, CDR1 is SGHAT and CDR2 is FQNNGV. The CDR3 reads CASSLEGDTYNEQFF. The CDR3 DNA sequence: TGTGCCAGCAGCTTAGAGGGGGATACCTACAATGAGCAGTTCTTC.

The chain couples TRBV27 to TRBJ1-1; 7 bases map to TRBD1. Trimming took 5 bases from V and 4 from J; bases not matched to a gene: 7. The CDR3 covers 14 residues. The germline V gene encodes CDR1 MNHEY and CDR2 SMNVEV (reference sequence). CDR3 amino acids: CASSPRQGATEAFF. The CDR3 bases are TGTGCCAGCAGTCCCCGACAGGGTGCCACTGAAGCTTTCTTT.

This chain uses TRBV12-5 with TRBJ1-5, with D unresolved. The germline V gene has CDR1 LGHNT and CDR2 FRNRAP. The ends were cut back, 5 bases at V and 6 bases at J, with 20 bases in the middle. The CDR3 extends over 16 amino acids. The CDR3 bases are TGTGCTAGTGGTGCGCCGGGCGGGTATGGCCGTCAGCCCCAGCATTTT. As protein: CASGAPGGYGRQPQHF. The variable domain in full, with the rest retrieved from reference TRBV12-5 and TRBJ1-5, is DARVTQTPRHKVTEMGQEVTMRCQPILGHNTVFWYRQTMMQGLELLAYFRNRAPLDDSGMPKDRFSAEMPDATLATLKIQPSEPRDSAVYFCASGAPGGYGRQPQHFGDGTRLSIL.

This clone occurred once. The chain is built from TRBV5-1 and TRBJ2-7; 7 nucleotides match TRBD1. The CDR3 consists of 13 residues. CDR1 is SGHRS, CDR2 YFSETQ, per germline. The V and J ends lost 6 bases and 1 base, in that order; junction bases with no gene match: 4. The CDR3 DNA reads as TGCGCCAGCAACCGGGACAGATCCTACGAGCAGTACTTC. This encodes CASNRDRSYEQYF.

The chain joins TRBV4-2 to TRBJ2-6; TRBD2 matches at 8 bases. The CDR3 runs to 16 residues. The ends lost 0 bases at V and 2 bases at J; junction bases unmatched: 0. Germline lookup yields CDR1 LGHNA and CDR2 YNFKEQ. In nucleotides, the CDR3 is TGTGCCAGCAGCCAAGACGGGGGGGCTGGGGCCAACGTCCTGACTTTC. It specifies CASSQDGGAGANVLTF.

CDR3 DNA sequence: TGTGCCAGCAGCTTAGTTGGTAATCAGCCCCAGCATTTT. Amino acid sequence: CASSLVGNQPQHF. The genes are TRBV7-9 and TRBJ1-5, with D hard to call. Trimming removed 1 base from V and 4 bases from J, with 5 bases in between. The CDR3 sequence is 13 residues long. Germline CDR1 SEHNR, CDR2 FQNEAQ (reference sequence).

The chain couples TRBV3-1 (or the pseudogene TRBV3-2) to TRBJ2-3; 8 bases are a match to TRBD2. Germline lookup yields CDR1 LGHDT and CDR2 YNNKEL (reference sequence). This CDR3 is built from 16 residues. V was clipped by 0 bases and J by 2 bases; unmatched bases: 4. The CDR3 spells CASSQDTSGPTDTQYF. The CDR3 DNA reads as TGTGCCAGCAGCCAAGATACTAGCGGTCCCACAGATACGCAGTATTTT.

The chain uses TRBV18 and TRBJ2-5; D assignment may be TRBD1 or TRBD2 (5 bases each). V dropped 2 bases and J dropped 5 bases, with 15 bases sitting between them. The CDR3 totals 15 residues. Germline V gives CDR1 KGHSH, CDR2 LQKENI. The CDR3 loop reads CASSPLMGEGETQYF. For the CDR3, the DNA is TGTGCCAGCTCACCATTGATGGGGGAAGGGGAGACCCAGTACTTC.

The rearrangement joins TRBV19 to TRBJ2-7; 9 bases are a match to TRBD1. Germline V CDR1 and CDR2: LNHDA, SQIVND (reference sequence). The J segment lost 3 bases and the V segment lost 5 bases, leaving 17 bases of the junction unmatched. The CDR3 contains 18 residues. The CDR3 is CASSPGGQGLIEIYEQYF. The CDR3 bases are TGTGCCAGTAGTCCCGGGGGACAGGGCCTCATCGAGATCTACGAGCAGTACTTC.